These 28 T cell receptor beta chains came from one sample sequenced in a study of cytomegalovirus exposure and HLA in healthy donors. Generated by immunoSEQ multiplex PCR, the TCRdb table keeps only in-frame clones and is missing some. The data show 130,000 to 150,000 clones, with roughly nine tenths seen just once and over 8.5% held by the top ten. The sample taken for sequencing was PBMCs. Receptors originate from a young woman in good health and CMV-seropositive.

This chain joins TRBV28 and TRBJ2-5; 7 bases align to TRBD1. The ends lost 8 bases at V and 1 base at J; junction bases unmatched: 7. Germline values: CDR1 MDHEN, CDR2 SYDVKM. The CDR3 runs 14 residues. CDR3 amino acids: CASATRDSQETQYF. CDR3 in DNA: TGTGCCAGCGCTACCCGGGACAGCCAAGAGACCCAGTACTTC.

The rearrangement links TRBV28 to TRBJ1-2; D is possibly TRBD1 (5 bases). Trimming removed 8 bases at V and 1 base at J, with 17 bases between. CDR1 and CDR2 from the germline V gene are MDHEN and SYDVKM. CDR3 length: 15 residues. The CDR3 here is CASRPQGRGNYGYTF. CDR3 in DNA: TGTGCCAGCCGACCCCAGGGTAGGGGTAACTATGGCTACACCTTC.

This clone was seen only once. CDR3 sequence reads: CASSLRTGGQETQYF. The CDR3 region has the DNA TGTGCCAGCAGCTTAAGAACAGGGGGACAAGAGACCCAGTACTTC. The V call is TRBV7-9, the J call TRBJ2-5, with 8 positions matching TRBD1. Germline loops: CDR1 SEHNR, CDR2 FQNEAQ (reference sequence). V gave up 2 bases and J gave up 2 bases; unmatched junction bases: 4. This CDR3 region has 15 residues.

The CDR3 spells CASSYGGEAFF. The CDR3 nucleotides read TGTGCCAGCAGTTACGGAGGTGAAGCTTTCTTT. This sequence joins TRBV6-5 and TRBJ1-1; D is ambiguous. This CDR3 has 11 amino acids. Germline CDR1 MNHEY, CDR2 SVGAGI. The V gene lost 2 bases and the J gene lost 7 bases, with 5 bases spanning the gap.

The chain recombines TRBV6-5 with TRBJ2-2; a possible D gene is TRBD1 (6 bases). Germline CDR1 MNHEY, CDR2 SVGAGI. Trimming removed 0 bases from V and 2 bases from J, with 10 bases in between. The CDR3 is 16 residues long. The CDR3 nucleotides are TGTGCCAGCAGTTACTCCGGGACACCTAACACCGGGGAGCTGTTTTTT. Protein product: CASSYSGTPNTGELFF.

V is TRBV19 and J is TRBJ2-7; 8 bases line up with TRBD2. In germline, CDR1 is LNHDA, CDR2 SQIVND (reference sequence). The ends lost 3 bases at V and 0 bases at J; junction bases unmatched: 4. CDR3 size: 15 residues. The CDR3 region is CASSMTSAFSYEQYF. The DNA for the CDR3 is TGTGCCAGTAGTATGACTAGCGCCTTCTCCTACGAGCAGTACTTC.

The chain joins TRBV13 to TRBJ2-5, with 15 bases that match TRBD2. J gave up 4 bases and V 5 bases, and 8 bases lay outside the gene matches. Germline CDR1 PRHDT, CDR2 FYEKMQ (reference sequence). This CDR3 contains 17 residues. The chain's CDR3 is CASSPRTSGGEGETQYF. The CDR3 DNA is TGTGCCAGCAGCCCACGGACTAGCGGGGGGGAAGGAGAGACCCAGTACTTC.

The V call is TRBV19, the J call TRBJ1-5, with 9 bases matching TRBD1. The V gene's germline CDR1 is LNHDA and CDR2 SQIVND (reference sequence). The V segment lost 3 bases and the J segment 7 bases; nucleotides outside the gene matches: 4. The CDR3 spans 14 residues. CDR3 coding DNA: TGTGCCAGTAGTATCGACAGGGGGAAACAGCCCCAGCATTTT. Amino acid sequence: CASSIDRGKQPQHF.

The rearrangement uses TRBV4-3 and TRBJ1-1; D ambiguous. CDR1 and CDR2 from the germline V gene are LGHNA and YSLEER. This CDR3 contains 15 residues. Trimming took off 3 bases at V and 0 bases at J, with 11 bases between the two ends. The CDR3 sequence: CASSQAAGVNTEAFF. As DNA, the CDR3 is TGCGCCAGCAGCCAGGCCGCCGGGGTGAACACTGAAGCTTTCTTT.

CDR3 residues: CASSTYRVRGGLDEQYF. DNA for the CDR3: TGTGCCAGCAGTACCTATAGAGTCCGGGGGGGCCTCGACGAGCAGTACTTC. The chain carries TRBV28 and TRBJ2-7; TRBD2 matches at 8 bases. CDR1 is MDHEN and CDR2 is SYDVKM in the germline V gene. The ends lost 5 bases at V and 5 bases at J; junction bases unmatched: 17. The CDR3 runs to 17 residues.

The chain links TRBV19 to TRBJ1-2; a possible D gene is TRBD1 (6 bases). V gave up 6 bases and J gave up 3 bases, with 14 bases separating them. Germline V gene sequence: CDR1 LNHDA, CDR2 SQIVND (reference sequence). The CDR3 totals 14 residues. In nucleotides, the CDR3 is TGTGCCAGTAGACGAACAGGGTTGGACTATGGCTACACCTTC. This encodes CASRRTGLDYGYTF.

The chain carries TRBV29-1 and TRBJ2-4; 7 bases line up with TRBD1. This CDR3 region has 11 residues. J was trimmed by 8 bases and V by 4 bases; bases with no gene match: 2. Per the germline V gene, CDR1 is SQVTM and CDR2 is ANQGSEA. CDR3 in amino acids: CSVVDRDIQYF. The CDR3 DNA is TGCAGCGTTGTCGACAGGGACATTCAGTACTTC.

A few counts support this clone. This sequence joins TRBV6-6 and TRBJ2-7; the match to TRBD2 covers 8 bases. Germline lookup yields CDR1 MNHNY and CDR2 SVGAGI (reference sequence). V was clipped by 6 bases and J by 3 bases; unmatched bases: 7. The CDR3 sequence is 14 residues long. CDR3 residues: CASRRTAGDYEQYF. The CDR3 DNA reads as TGTGCCAGCAGGAGGACAGCGGGGGACTACGAGCAGTACTTC.

The chain is built from TRBV6-5 and TRBJ1-5; TRBD1 agrees at 7 bases. V lost 11 bases to trimming and J lost 2 bases; unmatched junction nucleotides: 6. Per germline, CDR1 MNHEY and CDR2 SVGAGI. The CDR3 covers 13 residues. The CDR3 nucleotides read TGTGCCTGTCGACAGGGAGGCAATCAGCCCCAGCATTTT. Translated: CACRQGGNQPQHF.

The chain employs TRBV19 and TRBJ1-2; 7 bases match TRBD1. J lost 7 bases, V lost 4 bases, and 12 bases had no gene match. Germline V gene sequence: CDR1 LNHDA, CDR2 SQIVND (reference sequence). The CDR3 sequence is 15 residues long. CDR3 DNA sequence: TGTGCCAGTAGTACCAGTCCAGGGGGTAGAGGTGGCTACACCTTC. It specifies CASSTSPGGRGGYTF.

This sequence joins TRBV13 and TRBJ1-1; D unclear. The germline V gene has CDR1 PRHDT and CDR2 FYEKMQ (reference sequence). The CDR3 totals 14 residues. V lost 5 bases to trimming and J lost 4 bases, with 14 bases between them. This CDR3 is CASSPGDLSTEAFF. In nucleotides, the CDR3 is TGTGCCAGCAGCCCCGGGGATTTGAGCACTGAAGCTTTCTTT.

The chain recombines TRBV5-4 with TRBJ2-5; 10 bases are shared with TRBD2. There are 15 residues in the CDR3. Trimming removed 4 bases from V and 4 bases from J; junction bases left unmatched: 7. Germline-derived CDR1 and CDR2 are SGHNT and YYREEE (reference sequence). CDR3 sequence (DNA): TGTGCCAGCAGCCGAGCGGGGGGGGCGGGAGAGACCCAGTACTTC. It encodes CASSRAGGAGETQYF. The variable domain in full, completed from reference TRBV5-4 and TRBJ2-5, reads ETGVTQSPTHLIKTRGQQVTLRCSSQSGHNTVSWYQQALGQGPQFIFQYYREEENGRGNFPPRFSGLQFPNYSSELNVNALELDDSALYLCASSRAGGAGETQYFGPGTRLLVL.

The table lists this clone with a few counts. The chain links TRBV7-2 to TRBJ1-2; 8 bases agree with TRBD1. The CDR3 is 12 residues long. Germline trimming cut 5 bases from V and 8 bases from J; bases unmatched to any gene: 4. The V gene's germline CDR1 is SGHTA and CDR2 FQGNSA. DNA of the CDR3: TGTGCCAGCAGCCCGACAGGGGACGGCTACACCTTC. Its translation: CASSPTGDGYTF.

This clone was observed a few times. V gene TRBV5-6 combines with J gene TRBJ2-3, with 9 bases that match TRBD2. The V gene end was trimmed by 1 base and the J gene end by 4 bases; junction bases not matched to a gene: 7. Per germline, CDR1 SGHDT and CDR2 YYEEEE. This CDR3 region has 16 residues. DNA for the CDR3: TGTGCCAGCAGCTTGCCCAGCGGGGGGCACCCAGATACGCAGTATTTT. Protein product: CASSLPSGGHPDTQYF.

Comments on this clone: The junction does not match germline at one end; this may be a read error. The chain joins TRBV6-1 to TRBJ2-1, with TRBD2 matching 9 bases. The CDR3 is 15 residues long. Germline V CDR1 and CDR2: MNHNS, SASEGT. The CDR3: CASREGLAQGDEQFF. CDR3 DNA: TGTGCCAGCAGGGAAGGACTAGCGCAAGGGGATGAGCAGTTCTTC.

The rearrangement joins TRBV4-1 to TRBJ1-2; weak D call: TRBD1 (5 bases). V lost 0 bases and J lost 8, with 13 bases in between. Germline-derived CDR1 and CDR2 are MGHRA and YSYEKL. The CDR3 is 14 residues long. Here the CDR3 reads CASSQDAGLGGYTF. The CDR3, as DNA: TGCGCCAGCAGCCAAGATGCAGGGTTGGGAGGCTACACCTTC.

The J gene is TRBJ1-2, the V gene TRBV6-4; 7 bases line up with TRBD1. CDR1 is MRHNA, CDR2 SNTAGT, per germline. CDR3 length equals 15 residues. The V gene end was trimmed by 6 bases and the J gene end by 4 bases; junction bases not matched to a gene: 11. The CDR3 nucleotides are TGTGCCAGCAGGGCCACAGGGGCCGAAGGCTATGGCTACACCTTC. Its translation is CASRATGAEGYGYTF.

The rearrangement links TRBV7-2 to TRBJ1-3; D is unclear. The CDR3 is 18 amino acids. The germline V and J ends were trimmed by 5 bases and 0 bases, with 20 bases remaining between them. Germline CDR1 reads SGHTA; CDR2 reads FQGNSA. In DNA form, the CDR3 reads TGTGCCAGCAGCCCTAGGCTTGGCTCCACGACCTCTGGAAACACCATATATTTT. This codes for CASSPRLGSTTSGNTIYF.

The chain links TRBV10-1 to TRBJ2-7, with 9 bases lining up with TRBD1. Germline values: CDR1 WNHNN, CDR2 SYGVQD (reference sequence). V shed 2 bases, J shed 6 bases, and the junction held 11 bases outside the gene matches. CDR3 length: 16 amino acids. The CDR3 bases are TGCGCCAGCAGTGAGGGGACAGGGACCATGCCCGGCGAGCAGTACTTC. It is translated as CASSEGTGTMPGEQYF.

The V call is TRBV7-2, the J call TRBJ2-5; tentatively, D is TRBD1 (6 bases). With 5 bases removed from V and 0 bases from J, the gap between germline ends came to 16 bases. The V gene's germline CDR1 is SGHTA and CDR2 FQGNSA. CDR3 length: 16 amino acids. This chain's CDR3 is CASSPAAGGHQETQYF. In nucleotides, the CDR3 is TGTGCCAGCAGCCCAGCCGCTGGGGGCCACCAAGAGACCCAGTACTTC.

The rearrangement joins TRBV2 to TRBJ2-7; TRBD2 agrees at 8 bases. CDR3 length: 16 residues. J lost 2 bases, V lost 4 bases, and 10 bases had no gene match. Germline CDR1 reads SNHLY; CDR2 reads FYNNEI. The CDR3 sequence: CASSASAGLGPYEQYF. The CDR3 DNA sequence: TGTGCCAGCAGTGCGTCAGCGGGACTAGGGCCCTACGAGCAGTACTTC.

The CDR3 region has the DNA TGTGCCAGCAGTAGTTGGGGGGGATGGAATTCACCCCTCCACTTT. It yields the protein CASSSWGGWNSPLHF. The chain links TRBV27 to TRBJ1-6; D possibly corresponds to TRBD1 (5 bases). Trimming stripped 5 bases from V and 7 bases from J, with 15 bases between. Germline CDR1 reads MNHEY; CDR2 reads SMNVEV (reference sequence). There are 15 residues in the CDR3.

The rearrangement links TRBV5-1 to TRBJ1-3; D is perhaps TRBD1 (6 bases). V was pared by 4 bases and J by 2 bases, with 13 bases between. The CDR3 length is 15 residues. Germline values: CDR1 SGHRS, CDR2 YFSETQ. CDR3 DNA: TGCGCCAGCAGCCCAACAGGGACCCCTGGAAACACCATATATTTT. Protein sequence: CASSPTGTPGNTIYF.